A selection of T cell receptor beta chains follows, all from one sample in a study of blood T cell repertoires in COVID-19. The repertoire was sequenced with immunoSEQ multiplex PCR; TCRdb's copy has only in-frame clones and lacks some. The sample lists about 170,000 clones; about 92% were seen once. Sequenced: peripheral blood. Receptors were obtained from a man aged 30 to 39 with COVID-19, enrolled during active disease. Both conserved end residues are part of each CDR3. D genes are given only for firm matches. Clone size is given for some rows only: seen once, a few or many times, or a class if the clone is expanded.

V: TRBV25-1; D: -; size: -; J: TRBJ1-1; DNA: TGTGCCAGCAACCCGACAGCCTCTGAGTTTGAAGCTTTCTTT; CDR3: CASNPTASEFEAFF
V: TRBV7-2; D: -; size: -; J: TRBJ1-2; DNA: TGTGCCAGCAGCTTAGCTACAGGGTCACGCGGCTACACCTTC; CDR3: CASSLATGSRGYTF
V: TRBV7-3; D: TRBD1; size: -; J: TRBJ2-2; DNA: TGTGCCAGCAGCTTTCAAGGACAGGGCACCGGGGAGCTGTTTTTT; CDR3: CASSFQGQGTGELFF
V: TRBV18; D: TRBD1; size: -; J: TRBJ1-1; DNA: TGTGCCAGCTCATTACAGGGGATGAACACTGAAGCTTTCTTT; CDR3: CASSLQGMNTEAFF
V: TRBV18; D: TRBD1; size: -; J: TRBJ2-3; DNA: TGTGCCAGCTCACCACGGACAGGGGGCGCAGATACGCAGTATTTT; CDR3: CASSPRTGGADTQYF
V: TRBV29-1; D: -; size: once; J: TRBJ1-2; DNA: TGCAGCGCCCGTGACACAGACTATGGCTACACCTTC; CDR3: CSARDTDYGYTF
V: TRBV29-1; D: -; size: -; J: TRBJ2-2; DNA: TGCAGCGCACGAAGAGTGTCCACCGGGGAGCTGTTTTTT; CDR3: CSARRVSTGELFF
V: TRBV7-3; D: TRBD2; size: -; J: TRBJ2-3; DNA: TGTGCCAGCAGCTTAACTGCATTGGCGGGAGGGACCACAGATACGCAGTATTTT; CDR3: CASSLTALAGGTTDTQYF
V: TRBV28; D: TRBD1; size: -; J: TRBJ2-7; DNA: TGTGCCAGCAGCCCCATGGCAGGGGGAACCTACGAGCAGTACTTC; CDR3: CASSPMAGGTYEQYF
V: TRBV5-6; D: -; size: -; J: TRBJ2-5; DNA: TGTGCCAGCAGCTCCCCCGGAGCAGGGTGGGAGACCCAGTACTTC; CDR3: CASSSPGAGWETQYF
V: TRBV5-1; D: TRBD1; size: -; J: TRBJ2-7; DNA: TGCGCCAGCAGCCAGGGACAGGGGGCTGACGAGCAGTACTTC; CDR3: CASSQGQGADEQYF
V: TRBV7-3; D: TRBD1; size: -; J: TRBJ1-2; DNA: TGTGCCAGCAGCCCAACAGGGGGCTGGAATGGCTACACCTTC; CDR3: CASSPTGGWNGYTF
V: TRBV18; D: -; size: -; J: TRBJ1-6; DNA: TGTGCCAGCTCACCACCCAGGGCCTCCTATAATTCACCCCTCCACTTT; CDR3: CASSPPRASYNSPLHF
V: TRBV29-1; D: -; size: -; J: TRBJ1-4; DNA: TGCAGCGTTGCGGGAATGGGTGAAAAACTGTTTTTT; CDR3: CSVAGMGEKLFF
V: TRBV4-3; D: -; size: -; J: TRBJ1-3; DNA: TGCGCCAGCAGCCAAGATAGGGCAGGGGCTTTGGGAAACACCATATATTTT; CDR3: CASSQDRAGALGNTIYF
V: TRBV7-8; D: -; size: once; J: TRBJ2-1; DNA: TGTGCCAGCAGCTGGAGGCGCATTCCCGACAATGAGCAGTTCTTC; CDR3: CASSWRRIPDNEQFF
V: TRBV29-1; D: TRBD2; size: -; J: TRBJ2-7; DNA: TGCAGCGCTGGGACTAGCGGGACCGAGCAGTACTTC; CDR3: CSAGTSGTEQYF
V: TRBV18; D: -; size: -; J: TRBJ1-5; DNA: TGTGCCAGCTCACCACAGGGGTTAGGCAATCAGCCCCAGCATTTT; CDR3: CASSPQGLGNQPQHF